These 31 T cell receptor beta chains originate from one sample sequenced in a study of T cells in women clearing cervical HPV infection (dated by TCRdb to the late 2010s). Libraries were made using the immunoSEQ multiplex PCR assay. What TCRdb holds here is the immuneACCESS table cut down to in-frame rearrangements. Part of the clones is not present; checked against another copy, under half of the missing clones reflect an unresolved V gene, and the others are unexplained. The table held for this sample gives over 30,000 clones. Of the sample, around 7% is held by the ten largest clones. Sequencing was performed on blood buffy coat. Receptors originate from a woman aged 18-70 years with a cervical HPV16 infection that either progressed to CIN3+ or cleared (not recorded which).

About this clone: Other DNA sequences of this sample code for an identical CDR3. The CDR3 spells CASSLGGGYEQYF. Incomplete CDR3 DNA: TGTGCCAGCAGCTTGGGAGGGGGCTACGAG. The chain combines TRBV5-4 with TRBJ2-7; the D gene is possibly TRBD1 (6 bases). The sequence runs out 3 residues before the end of the CDR3; the remainder is reconstructed from the germline J gene. Germline V lookup: CDR1 SGHNT, CDR2 YYREEE (reference sequence). The V end lost 0 bases, the J end lost 3 bases, and 7 bases lay between the germline ends. CDR3 size: 13 residues.

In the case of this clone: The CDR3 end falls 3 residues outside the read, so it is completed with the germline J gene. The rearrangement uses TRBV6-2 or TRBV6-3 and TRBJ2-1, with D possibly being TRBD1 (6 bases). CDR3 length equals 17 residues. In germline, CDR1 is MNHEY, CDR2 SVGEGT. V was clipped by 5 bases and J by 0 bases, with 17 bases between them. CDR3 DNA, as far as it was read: TGTGCCAGCAGTCATTCCCGACAGGAAAGCTCCTACAATGAG. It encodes CASSHSRQESSYNE. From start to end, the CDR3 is CASSHSRQESSYNEQFF.

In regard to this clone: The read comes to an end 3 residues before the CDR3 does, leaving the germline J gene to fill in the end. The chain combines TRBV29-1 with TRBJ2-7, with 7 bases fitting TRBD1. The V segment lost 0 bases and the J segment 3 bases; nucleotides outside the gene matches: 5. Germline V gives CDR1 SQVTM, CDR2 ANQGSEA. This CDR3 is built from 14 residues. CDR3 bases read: TGCAGCGTTGAAGATCCTAACAGGGGCTACGAG. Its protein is CSVEDPNRGYE. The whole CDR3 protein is CSVEDPNRGYEQYF.

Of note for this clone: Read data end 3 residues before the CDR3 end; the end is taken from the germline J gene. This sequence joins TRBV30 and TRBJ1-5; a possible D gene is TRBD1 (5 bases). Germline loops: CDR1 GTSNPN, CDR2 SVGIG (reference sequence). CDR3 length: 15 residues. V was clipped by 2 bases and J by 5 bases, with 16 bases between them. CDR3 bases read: TGTGCCTGGAGTCCGTACGACAGTCCGTATCAGCCC. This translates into CAWSPYDSPYQP. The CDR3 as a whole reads CAWSPYDSPYQPQHF.

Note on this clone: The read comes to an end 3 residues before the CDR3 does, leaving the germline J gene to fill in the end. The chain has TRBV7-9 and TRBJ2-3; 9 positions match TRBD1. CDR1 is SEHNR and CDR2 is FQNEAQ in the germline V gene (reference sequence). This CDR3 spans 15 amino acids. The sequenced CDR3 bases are TGTGCCAGCAGACGCTCGGGACAGGGAATAGAGACG. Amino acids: CASRRSGQGIET. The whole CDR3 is CASRRSGQGIETQYF.

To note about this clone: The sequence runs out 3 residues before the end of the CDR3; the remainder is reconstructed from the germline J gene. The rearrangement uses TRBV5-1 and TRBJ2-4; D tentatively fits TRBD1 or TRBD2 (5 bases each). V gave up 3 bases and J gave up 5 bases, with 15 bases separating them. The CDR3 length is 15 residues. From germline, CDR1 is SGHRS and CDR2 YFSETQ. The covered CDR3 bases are TGCGCCAGCAGCTCGTCGACAGTGAGGGAAAACATT. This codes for CASSSSTVRENI. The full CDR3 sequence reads CASSSSTVRENIQYF.

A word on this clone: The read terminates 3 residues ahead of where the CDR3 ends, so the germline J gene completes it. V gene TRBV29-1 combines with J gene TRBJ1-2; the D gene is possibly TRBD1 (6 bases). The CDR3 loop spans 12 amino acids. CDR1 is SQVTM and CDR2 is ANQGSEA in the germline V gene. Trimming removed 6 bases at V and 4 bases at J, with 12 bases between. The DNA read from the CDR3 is TGCAGCGTCGGACAGAGATCCTATGGC. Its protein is CSVGQRSYG. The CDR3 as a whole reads CSVGQRSYGYTF.

CDR3 DNA, as far as it was read: TGTGCCAGCAGTGAATCCCAGACTGGAAACACC. Translation: CASSESQTGNT. The whole CDR3 sequence is CASSESQTGNTIYF. The genes are TRBV2 and TRBJ1-3; D unclear. The sequenced fragment ends 3 residues before the CDR3 boundary, so the rest is inferred from the germline J gene. This CDR3 region has 14 residues. Germline assignment: CDR1 SNHLY and CDR2 FYNNEI. Trimming took 2 bases from V and 2 from J, leaving 7 bases between them.

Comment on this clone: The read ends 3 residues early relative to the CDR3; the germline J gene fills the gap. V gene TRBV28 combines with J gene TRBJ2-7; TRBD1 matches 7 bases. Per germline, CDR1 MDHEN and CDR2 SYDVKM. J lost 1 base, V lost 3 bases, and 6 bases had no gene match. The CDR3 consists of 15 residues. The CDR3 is CASSFGTGESYEQYF. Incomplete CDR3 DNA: TGTGCCAGCAGTTTTGGAACAGGGGAGTCCTACGAG.

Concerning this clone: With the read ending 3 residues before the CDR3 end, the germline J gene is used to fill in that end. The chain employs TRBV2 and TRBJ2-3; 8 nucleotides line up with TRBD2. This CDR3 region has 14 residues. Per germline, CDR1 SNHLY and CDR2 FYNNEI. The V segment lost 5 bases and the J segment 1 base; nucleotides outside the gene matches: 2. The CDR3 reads CASSRSGGTDTQYF. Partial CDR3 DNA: TGTGCCAGCAGTCGTAGCGGGGGCACAGATACG.

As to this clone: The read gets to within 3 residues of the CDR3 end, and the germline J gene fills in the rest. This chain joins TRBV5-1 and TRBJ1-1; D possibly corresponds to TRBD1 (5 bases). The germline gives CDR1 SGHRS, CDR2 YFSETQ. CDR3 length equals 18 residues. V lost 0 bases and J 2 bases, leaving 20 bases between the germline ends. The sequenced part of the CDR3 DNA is TGCGCCAGCAGCTTGGGTCTTAGCAGGGTACCACGTAACACTGAA. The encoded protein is CASSLGLSRVPRNTE. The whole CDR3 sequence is CASSLGLSRVPRNTEAFF.

This CDR3 reads CASSPGGTGDYDYTF. The part of the CDR3 DNA that was read is TGTGCCAGCAGTCCGGGGGGGACAGGGGACTACGAC. V is TRBV7-9 and J is TRBJ1-2; 10 nucleotides match TRBD1. Sequencing ends 3 residues short of the CDR3 end; the germline J gene provides the rest. CDR1 is SEHNR and CDR2 is FQNEAQ in the germline V gene (reference sequence). The CDR3 is made up of 15 amino acids.

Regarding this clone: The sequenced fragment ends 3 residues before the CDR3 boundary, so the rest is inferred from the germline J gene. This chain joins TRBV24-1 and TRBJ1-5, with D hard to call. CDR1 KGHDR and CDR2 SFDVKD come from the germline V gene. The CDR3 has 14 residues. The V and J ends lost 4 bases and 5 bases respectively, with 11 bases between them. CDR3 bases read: TGTGCCACCAGTGACGGTGCGGTTGATCAGCCC. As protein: CATSDGAVDQP. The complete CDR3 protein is CATSDGAVDQPQHF.

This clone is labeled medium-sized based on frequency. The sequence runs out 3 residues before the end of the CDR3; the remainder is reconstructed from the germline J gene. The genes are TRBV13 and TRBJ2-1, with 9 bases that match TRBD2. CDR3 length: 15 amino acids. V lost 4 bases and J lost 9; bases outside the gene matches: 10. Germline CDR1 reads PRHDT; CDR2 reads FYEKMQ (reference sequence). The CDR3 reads CASSSRTSVSGEQFF. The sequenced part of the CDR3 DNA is TGTGCCAGCAGCTCCCGGACTAGCGTGTCGGGTGAG.

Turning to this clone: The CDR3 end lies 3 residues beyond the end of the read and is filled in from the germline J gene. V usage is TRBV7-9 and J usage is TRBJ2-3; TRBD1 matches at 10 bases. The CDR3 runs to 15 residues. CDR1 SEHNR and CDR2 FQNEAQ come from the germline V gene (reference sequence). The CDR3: CASSPGTGARQPQYF. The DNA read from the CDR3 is TGTGCCAGCAGTCCCGGGACAGGGGCCCGTCAGCCG.

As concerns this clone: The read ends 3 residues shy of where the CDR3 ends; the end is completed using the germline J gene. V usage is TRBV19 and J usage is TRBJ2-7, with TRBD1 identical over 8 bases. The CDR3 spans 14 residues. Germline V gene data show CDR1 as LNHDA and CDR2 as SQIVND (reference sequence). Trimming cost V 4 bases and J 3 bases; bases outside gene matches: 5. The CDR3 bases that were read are TGTGCCAGTAGTAGCCGGGACAGGAACTACGAG. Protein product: CASSSRDRNYE. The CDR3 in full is CASSSRDRNYEQYF. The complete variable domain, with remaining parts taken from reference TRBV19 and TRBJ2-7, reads DGGITQSPKYLFRKEGQNVTLSCEQNLNHDAMYWYRQDPGQGLRLIYYSQIVNDFQKGDIAEGYSVSREKKESFPLTVTSAQKNPTAFYLCASSSRDRNYEQYFGPGTRLTVT.

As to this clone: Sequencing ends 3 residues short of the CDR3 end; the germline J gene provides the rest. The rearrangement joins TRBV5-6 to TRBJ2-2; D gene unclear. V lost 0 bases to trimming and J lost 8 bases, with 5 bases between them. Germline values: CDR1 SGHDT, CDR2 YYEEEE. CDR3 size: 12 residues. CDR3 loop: CASSLGRGELFF. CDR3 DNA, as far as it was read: TGTGCCAGCAGCTTGGGAAGGGGGGAG.

Here the CDR3 reads CAIRAGDVANTGELFF. CDR3 DNA, as far as it was read: TGTGCCATCAGGGCGGGAGACGTCGCGAACACCGGGGAG. V and J are TRBV10-3 and TRBJ2-2, with 7 bases matching TRBD2. The read ends 3 residues early relative to the CDR3; the germline J gene fills the gap. The CDR3 is 16 amino acids. CDR1 is ENHRY, CDR2 SYGVKD, per germline. The V gene end was trimmed by 6 bases and the J gene end by 0 bases; junction bases not matched to a gene: 7.

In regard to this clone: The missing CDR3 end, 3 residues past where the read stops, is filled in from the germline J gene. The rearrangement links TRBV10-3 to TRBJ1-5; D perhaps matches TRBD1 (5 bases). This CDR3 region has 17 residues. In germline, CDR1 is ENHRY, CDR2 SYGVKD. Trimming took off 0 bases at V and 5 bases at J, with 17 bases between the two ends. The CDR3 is CAISESEGVALDQPQHF. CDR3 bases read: TGTGCCATCAGTGAGTCGGAAGGGGTGGCCCTCGATCAGCCC.

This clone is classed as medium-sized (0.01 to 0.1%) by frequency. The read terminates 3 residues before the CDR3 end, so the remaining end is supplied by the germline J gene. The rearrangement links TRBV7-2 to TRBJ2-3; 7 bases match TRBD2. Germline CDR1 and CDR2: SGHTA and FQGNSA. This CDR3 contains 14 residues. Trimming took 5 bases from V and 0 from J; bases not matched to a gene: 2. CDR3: CASSRAGSTDTQYF. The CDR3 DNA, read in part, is TGTGCCAGCAGCCGAGCGGGGAGCACAGATACG.

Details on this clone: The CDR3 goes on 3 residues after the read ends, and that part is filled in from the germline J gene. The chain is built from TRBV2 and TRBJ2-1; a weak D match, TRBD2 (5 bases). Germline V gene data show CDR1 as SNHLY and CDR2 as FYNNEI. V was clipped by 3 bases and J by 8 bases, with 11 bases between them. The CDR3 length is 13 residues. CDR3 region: CASSEAGWDEQFF. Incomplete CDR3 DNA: TGTGCCAGCAGTGAGGCGGGTTGGGATGAG.

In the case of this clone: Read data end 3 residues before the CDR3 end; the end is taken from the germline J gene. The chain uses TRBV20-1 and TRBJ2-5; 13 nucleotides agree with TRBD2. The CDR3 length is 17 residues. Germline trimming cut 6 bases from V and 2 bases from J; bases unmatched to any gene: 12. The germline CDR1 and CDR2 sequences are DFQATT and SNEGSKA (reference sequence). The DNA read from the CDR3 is TGCAGTGCCCAATCTGAACTAGCGGGAGGGCCACAAGAGACC. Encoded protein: CSAQSELAGGPQET. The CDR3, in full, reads CSAQSELAGGPQETQYF.

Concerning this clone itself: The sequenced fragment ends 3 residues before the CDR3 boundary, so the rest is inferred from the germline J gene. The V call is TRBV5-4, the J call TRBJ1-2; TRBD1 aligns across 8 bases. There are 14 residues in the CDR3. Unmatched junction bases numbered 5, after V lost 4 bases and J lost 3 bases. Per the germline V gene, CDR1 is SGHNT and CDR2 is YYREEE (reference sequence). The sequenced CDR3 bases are TGTGCCAGCAGCCTGGACAGGGCATACTATGGC. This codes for CASSLDRAYYG. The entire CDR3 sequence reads CASSLDRAYYGYTF.

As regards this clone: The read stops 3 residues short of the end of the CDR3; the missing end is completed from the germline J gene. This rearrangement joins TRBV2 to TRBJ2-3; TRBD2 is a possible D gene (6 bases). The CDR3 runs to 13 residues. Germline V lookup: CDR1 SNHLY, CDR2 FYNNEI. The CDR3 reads CASSGAGNQPQYF. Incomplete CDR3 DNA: TGTGCCAGCAGTGGGGCGGGGAATCAGCCG.

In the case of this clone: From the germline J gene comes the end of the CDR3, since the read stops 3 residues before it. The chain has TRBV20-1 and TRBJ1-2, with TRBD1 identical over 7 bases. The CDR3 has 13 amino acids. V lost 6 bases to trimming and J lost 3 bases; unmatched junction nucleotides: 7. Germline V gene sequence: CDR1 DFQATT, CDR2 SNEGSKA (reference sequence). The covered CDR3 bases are TGCAGTGCAAAACCGGACAGGCACTATGGC. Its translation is CSAKPDRHYG. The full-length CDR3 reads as CSAKPDRHYGYTF.

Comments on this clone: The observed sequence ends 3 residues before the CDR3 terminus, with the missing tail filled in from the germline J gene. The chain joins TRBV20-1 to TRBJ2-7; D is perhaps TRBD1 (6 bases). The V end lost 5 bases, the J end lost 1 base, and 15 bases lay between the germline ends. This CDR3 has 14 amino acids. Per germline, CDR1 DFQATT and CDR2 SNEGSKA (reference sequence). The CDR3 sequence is CSAGTGWGSYEQYF. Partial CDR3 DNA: TGCAGTGCTGGAACAGGGTGGGGGTCCTACGAG.

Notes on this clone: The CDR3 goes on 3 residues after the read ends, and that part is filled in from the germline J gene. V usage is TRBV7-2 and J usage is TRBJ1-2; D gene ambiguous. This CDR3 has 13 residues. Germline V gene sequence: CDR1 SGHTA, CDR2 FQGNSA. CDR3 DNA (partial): TGTGCCAGCAGCTTAGGGTCCTCAGATACC. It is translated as CASSLGSSDT. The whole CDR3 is CASSLGSSDTYTF.

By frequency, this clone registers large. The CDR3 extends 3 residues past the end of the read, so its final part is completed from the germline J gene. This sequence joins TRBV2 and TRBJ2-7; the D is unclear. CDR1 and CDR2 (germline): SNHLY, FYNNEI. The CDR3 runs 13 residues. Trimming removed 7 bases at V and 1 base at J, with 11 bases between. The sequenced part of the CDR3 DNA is TGTGCCAGCACCGAGACATTATCCTACGAG. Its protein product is CASTETLSYE. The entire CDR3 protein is CASTETLSYEQYF.

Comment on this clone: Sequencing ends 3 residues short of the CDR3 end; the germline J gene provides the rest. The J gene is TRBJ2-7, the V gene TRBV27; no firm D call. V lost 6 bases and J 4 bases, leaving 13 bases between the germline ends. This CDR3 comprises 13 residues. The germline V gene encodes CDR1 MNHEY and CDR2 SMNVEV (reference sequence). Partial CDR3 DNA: TGTGCCAGCAGGGCGGAAGTGAATTACGAG. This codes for CASRAEVNYE. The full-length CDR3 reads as CASRAEVNYEQYF.

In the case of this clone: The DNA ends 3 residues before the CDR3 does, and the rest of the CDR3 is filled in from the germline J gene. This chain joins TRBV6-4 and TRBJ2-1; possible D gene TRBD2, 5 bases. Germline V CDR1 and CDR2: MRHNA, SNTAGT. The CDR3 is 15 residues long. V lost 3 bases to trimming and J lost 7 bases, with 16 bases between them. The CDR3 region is CASSESWVSGNEQFF. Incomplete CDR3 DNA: TGTGCCAGCAGTGAGTCTTGGGTTTCGGGGAATGAG.

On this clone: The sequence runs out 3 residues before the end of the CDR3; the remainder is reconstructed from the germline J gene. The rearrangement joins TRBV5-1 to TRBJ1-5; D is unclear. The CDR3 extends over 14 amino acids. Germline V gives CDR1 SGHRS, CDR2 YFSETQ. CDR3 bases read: TGCGCCAGCGGCACTAGCGGGAGGTTTGAACCC. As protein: CASGTSGRFEP. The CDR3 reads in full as CASGTSGRFEPQHF.